Shown below are 21 T cell receptor beta chains from a single sample sequenced in a study of blood T cell repertoires in COVID-19. Only in-frame clones appear in the TCRdb table, and some are missing; sequencing was by immunoSEQ multiplex PCR. The table has some 160,000 clones, 83% seen once; the top ten hold roughly 2%. Sequenced input: peripheral blood. All receptors derive from a woman of 80 years or more with acute or convalescent COVID-19.

The chain recombines TRBV24-1 with TRBJ2-1; D may be TRBD1 (5 bases). CDR1 is KGHDR, CDR2 SFDVKD, per germline. Trimming took off 5 bases at V and 6 bases at J, with 7 bases between the two ends. The CDR3 contains 12 residues. The DNA for the CDR3 is TGTGCCACCAGTGGTCAGGGCAATGAGCAGTTCTTC. Its translation: CATSGQGNEQFF.

The rearrangement links TRBV6-5 to TRBJ1-1, with TRBD1 as a possible D gene (5 bases). The V gene lost 8 bases and the J gene lost 1 base, with 11 bases spanning the gap. Germline loops: CDR1 MNHEY, CDR2 SVGAGI. The CDR3 contains 13 residues. CDR3 sequence: CASEGLQNTEAFF. The CDR3 DNA is TGTGCCAGCGAGGGACTGCAGAACACTGAAGCTTTCTTT.

The chain links TRBV25-1 to TRBJ1-2; 9 positions agree with TRBD1. CDR1 and CDR2 from the germline V gene are MGHDK and SYGVNS. J was trimmed by 5 bases and V by 6 bases; bases with no gene match: 7. The CDR3 has 14 amino acids. The CDR3 loop is CASSADRGEYGYTF. In nucleotides, the CDR3 is TGTGCCAGCAGCGCGGACAGGGGAGAGTATGGCTACACCTTC.

This chain joins TRBV11-2 and TRBJ2-3, with 7 positions matching TRBD2. The V gene end was trimmed by 3 bases and the J gene end by 4 bases; junction bases not matched to a gene: 4. Germline CDR1 and CDR2: SGHAT and FQNNGV. CDR3 length: 14 residues. The CDR3 here is CASSFAGVADTQYF. The CDR3 DNA reads TGTGCCAGCAGCTTTGCGGGAGTAGCAGATACGCAGTATTTT.

This sequence joins TRBV30 and TRBJ2-3; 7 bases are a match to TRBD1. Trimming at V came to 5 bases and at J to 8 bases, leaving 10 bases not matched to a gene. The CDR3 has 13 residues. Germline V CDR1 and CDR2: GTSNPN, SVGIG (reference sequence). CDR3 protein: CAWGDSFAVTQYF. The CDR3 coding sequence is TGTGCCTGGGGGGACAGTTTTGCTGTTACGCAGTATTTT.

The chain combines TRBV7-8 with TRBJ1-2; D gene uncertain. The CDR3 length is 15 residues. Looked up from germline, CDR1 is SGHVS and CDR2 is FQNEAQ. Trimming cost V 2 bases and J 2 bases, with 12 bases left between them. The CDR3 sequence: CASSLLQPLNYGYTF. The CDR3 DNA reads as TGTGCCAGCAGCTTACTCCAGCCACTAAACTATGGCTACACCTTC. Full variable domain (missing parts from reference TRBV7-8 and TRBJ1-2): GAGVSQSPRYKVAKRGQDVALRCDPISGHVSLFWYQQALGQGPEFLTYFQNEAQLDKSGLPSDRFFAERPEGSVSTLKIQRTQQEDSAVYLCASSLLQPLNYGYTFGSGTRLTVV.

The chain carries TRBV3-1 (or the pseudogene TRBV3-2) and TRBJ2-3; 7 positions agree with TRBD2. The CDR3 covers 16 residues. The V segment lost 4 bases and the J segment 4 bases; nucleotides outside the gene matches: 11. CDR1 and CDR2 (germline): LGHDT, YNNKEL (reference sequence). CDR3 protein: CASSPWGGSGADTQYF. DNA for the CDR3: TGTGCCAGCAGCCCCTGGGGGGGAAGTGGCGCAGATACGCAGTATTTT.

This clone was found once. The V and J genes are TRBV2 and TRBJ1-5, with TRBD1 matching over 7 bases. Germline values: CDR1 SNHLY, CDR2 FYNNEI. This CDR3 contains 15 residues. The junction had 8 bases not matched to a gene; V was cut back by 7 bases and J by 2 bases. Here the CDR3 reads CASTIRTGRNQPQHF. CDR3 DNA: TGTGCCAGCACGATCCGGACAGGCCGCAATCAGCCCCAGCATTTT.

The chain employs TRBV18 and TRBJ1-2; TRBD1 aligns across 7 bases. V shed 3 bases and J 8 bases; nucleotides not matched to a gene: 6. Germline values: CDR1 KGHSH, CDR2 LQKENI. The length of the CDR3 is 13 residues. CDR3: CASSPTGERGYTF. CDR3 coding DNA: TGTGCCAGCTCACCCACAGGGGAGAGGGGCTACACCTTC. Supplemented by reference TRBV18 and TRBJ1-2, the full variable domain reads NAGVMQNPRHLVRRRGQEARLRCSPMKGHSHVYWYRQLPEEGLKFMVYLQKENIIDESGMPKERFSAEFPKEGPSILRIQQVVRGDSAAYFCASSPTGERGYTFGSGTRLTVV.

The chain couples TRBV5-1 to TRBJ1-6, with D perhaps matching TRBD1 (5 bases). This CDR3 region has 15 residues. CDR1 is SGHRS and CDR2 is YFSETQ in the germline V gene. V was pared by 3 bases and J by 5 bases, with 12 bases between. The DNA of the CDR3 is TGCGCCAGCAGCTATCTTACAGGAGATAATTCACCCCTCCACTTT. It translates to CASSYLTGDNSPLHF.

This chain links TRBV2 with TRBJ2-5, with TRBD1 matching 12 bases. Per germline, CDR1 SNHLY and CDR2 FYNNEI. CDR3 length: 14 residues. V lost 10 bases, J lost 4 bases, and 7 bases stayed unmatched. The CDR3 DNA reads TGTGCCACCAGGGACAGGGGGCCGGGAGAGACCCAGTACTTC. It specifies CATRDRGPGETQYF. Variable domain in full (rest from reference TRBV2 and TRBJ2-5): EPEVTQTPSHQVTQMGQEVILRCVPISNHLYFYWYRQILGQKVEFLVSFYNNEISEKSEIFDDQFSVERPDGSNFTLKIRSTKLEDSAMYFCATRDRGPGETQYFGPGTRLLVL.

V usage is TRBV12-3 or TRBV12-4 and J usage is TRBJ1-1, with D perhaps TRBD1 (5 bases). V lost 0 bases and J 5 bases, leaving 7 bases between the germline ends. The CDR3 length is 13 residues. The CDR3 region has the DNA TGTGCCAGCAGTTTAGCGGGGGGAACTGAAGCTTTCTTT. Its translation is CASSLAGGTEAFF.

The chain uses TRBV9 and TRBJ1-1, with 7 bases fitting TRBD1. Germline V gene lookup returns CDR1 SGDLS and CDR2 YYNGEE. The CDR3 is 14 amino acids. The ends lost 2 bases at V and 6 bases at J; junction bases unmatched: 7. CDR3 residues: CASSVTGDRAEAFF. Written as DNA, the CDR3 is TGTGCCAGCAGCGTTACAGGGGATAGGGCTGAAGCTTTCTTT.

The genes are TRBV6-5 and TRBJ2-2; D is undetermined. This CDR3 region has 14 residues. V lost 6 bases, J lost 2 bases, and 10 bases lay in between. CDR1 and CDR2 (germline): MNHEY, SVGAGI. CDR3 region: CASSQQKNTGELFF. The DNA for the CDR3 is TGTGCCAGCAGCCAACAGAAAAACACCGGGGAGCTGTTTTTT.

As DNA, the CDR3 is TGTGCCAGCAGTAGCGGAGCCTTCAGCTCCTACAATGAGCAGTTCTTC. Translation gives CASSSGAFSSYNEQFF. The chain links TRBV6-2 or TRBV6-3 to TRBJ2-1, with D perhaps TRBD2 (5 bases). Trimming took off 5 bases at V and 0 bases at J, with 14 bases between the two ends. CDR1 and CDR2 from the germline V gene are MNHEY and SVGEGT. The CDR3 spans 16 residues.

A single count supports this clone. The V gene is TRBV11-3, the J gene TRBJ2-2, with TRBD1 matching over 8 bases. V lost 5 bases to trimming and J lost 6 bases; unmatched junction nucleotides: 11. The CDR3 totals 16 residues. Germline values: CDR1 SGHNT, CDR2 YENEEA. The CDR3 nucleotides are TGTGCCAGCAGCGCCCGGACAGGGAAGGACGCCGGGGAGCTGTTTTTT. Translating it yields CASSARTGKDAGELFF.

This sequence joins TRBV18 and TRBJ1-3, with 8 positions matching TRBD1. From germline, CDR1 is KGHSH and CDR2 LQKENI. This CDR3 is 15 amino acids long. Trimming cost V 1 base and J 6 bases; bases outside gene matches: 5. CDR3 residues: CASSPRSQGANTIYF. Written as DNA, the CDR3 is TGTGCCAGCTCACCACGGAGTCAGGGGGCAAACACCATATATTTT.

This clone was counted between two and nine times. The V and J genes are TRBV20-1 and TRBJ1-2; D not certain. CDR3 size: 11 residues. V lost 5 bases, J lost 8 bases, and 12 bases lay in between. Germline values: CDR1 DFQATT, CDR2 SNEGSKA (reference sequence). This CDR3 reads CSALRGSGYTF. As DNA, the CDR3 is TGCAGTGCTCTCCGAGGGAGCGGCTACACCTTC.

In this sample, this clone turned up once. The chain links TRBV29-1 to TRBJ1-2, with D possibly being TRBD1 (5 bases). With 4 bases removed from V and 2 bases from J, the gap between germline ends came to 5 bases. The CDR3 sequence is 11 residues long. Germline V CDR1 and CDR2: SQVTM, ANQGSEA. The CDR3 DNA reads as TGCAGCGTTGGACAGAACTATGGCTACACCTTC. Translation gives CSVGQNYGYTF.

J is TRBJ1-6 and V is TRBV28; D not certain. V was clipped by 1 base and J by 5 bases, with 12 bases between them. The CDR3 covers 16 residues. Per the germline V gene, CDR1 is MDHEN and CDR2 is SYDVKM. CDR3 nucleotide sequence: TGTGCCAGCAGTTTATTCGCGGGGTCTGATAATTCACCCCTCCACTTT. It yields the protein CASSLFAGSDNSPLHF.

J is TRBJ1-5 and V is TRBV19; possibly TRBD1 for D (5 bases). This CDR3 region has 15 residues. Germline CDR1 LNHDA, CDR2 SQIVND (reference sequence). With 5 bases removed from V and 3 bases from J, the gap between germline ends came to 14 bases. The CDR3 DNA follows: TGTGCCAGTAGTCCTGGGGGGTCGGCCAATCAGCCCCAGCATTTT. Its protein is CASSPGGSANQPQHF.